A selection of T cell receptor beta chains follows, all from one sample in a study of control samples from healthy donors and cancer patients. Some clones are missing from TCRdb's copy, which holds only in-frame ones; the method was immunoSEQ multiplex PCR. The profile shows approximately 50,000 clones, 85% to 95% of them singletons. The sample was PBMCs. These TCRs come from a young man with colorectal cancer. Both conserved end residues are part of each CDR3. D genes are given only for firm matches. Clone size is not always given. Where it is, it says once, few, many or a class for expanded clones.

CDR3aa: CASSPSQGTNEKLFF; CDR3nt: TGCGCCAGCAGCCCGTCACAGGGAACTAATGAAAAACTGTTTTTT; j_gene: TRBJ1-4; v_gene: TRBV5-1; abundance: NA; d_gene: NA
CDR3aa: CASKSLRDRNEKLFF; CDR3nt: TGTGCCAGCAAGTCCCTCCGGGACAGGAATGAAAAACTGTTTTTT; j_gene: TRBJ1-4; v_gene: TRBV27; abundance: NA; d_gene: TRBD1
CDR3aa: CASSFFKGASGELFF; CDR3nt: TGTGCCAGCAGCTTTTTTAAGGGGGCTTCCGGGGAGCTGTTTTTT; j_gene: TRBJ2-2; v_gene: TRBV5-4; abundance: NA; d_gene: TRBD1
CDR3aa: CASSDARGGEKLFF; CDR3nt: TGTGCCAGCAGCGACGCTCGGGGCGGGGAAAAACTGTTTTTT; j_gene: TRBJ1-4; v_gene: TRBV7-9; abundance: NA; d_gene: NA
CDR3aa: CASRRNLGGEKLFF; CDR3nt: TGTGCCAGCAGACGCAACCTAGGCGGTGAAAAACTGTTTTTT; j_gene: TRBJ1-4; v_gene: TRBV2; abundance: NA; d_gene: NA
CDR3aa: CASSPDLPGQGYSGNTIYF; CDR3nt: TGTGCCAGCAGCCCCGACCTGCCGGGACAGGGGTACTCTGGAAACACCATATATTTT; j_gene: TRBJ1-3; v_gene: TRBV4-2; abundance: NA; d_gene: TRBD1
CDR3aa: CASSQSLGPDTQYF; CDR3nt: TGCGCCAGCAGCCAATCCCTTGGGCCAGATACGCAGTATTTT; j_gene: TRBJ2-3; v_gene: TRBV4-3; abundance: NA; d_gene: NA
CDR3aa: CASSDSASGGADTQYF; CDR3nt: TGTGCCAGCAGTGACTCGGCTAGCGGGGGGGCAGATACGCAGTATTTT; j_gene: TRBJ2-3; v_gene: TRBV6-4; abundance: NA; d_gene: TRBD2
CDR3aa: CASTRGQSSGNTIYF; CDR3nt: TGTGCCAGTACCCGGGGACAGAGCTCTGGAAACACCATATATTTT; j_gene: TRBJ1-3; v_gene: TRBV19; abundance: once; d_gene: TRBD1
CDR3aa: CASKGGPSTDTQYF; CDR3nt: TGTGCCAGCAAAGGGGGACCGAGCACAGATACGCAGTATTTT; j_gene: TRBJ2-3; v_gene: TRBV6-5; abundance: NA; d_gene: NA
CDR3aa: CASSHPRGRLTDTQYF; CDR3nt: TGCGCCAGCAGCCACCCCAGGGGGCGTCTCACAGATACGCAGTATTTT; j_gene: TRBJ2-3; v_gene: TRBV10-2; abundance: NA; d_gene: TRBD1
CDR3aa: CASSLAASGNTIYF; CDR3nt: TGTGCCAGCAGCTTAGCGGCGTCTGGAAACACCATATATTTT; j_gene: TRBJ1-3; v_gene: TRBV7-9; abundance: NA; d_gene: NA
CDR3aa: CASSSDSLHEQFF; CDR3nt: TGTGCCAGCAGCTCGGACAGTTTGCATGAGCAGTTCTTC; j_gene: TRBJ2-1; v_gene: TRBV5-4; abundance: NA; d_gene: NA
CDR3aa: CASSLSTLNTEAFF; CDR3nt: TGTGCCAGCAGCTTAAGTACCCTGAACACTGAAGCTTTCTTT; j_gene: TRBJ1-1; v_gene: TRBV7-2; abundance: NA; d_gene: NA
CDR3aa: CASSPDLGPRTGSYEQYF; CDR3nt: TGTGCCAGCAGTCCCGACCTGGGGCCGAGGACAGGGTCCTACGAGCAGTACTTC; j_gene: TRBJ2-7; v_gene: TRBV27; abundance: NA; d_gene: TRBD1
CDR3aa: CASSFSGGPNTGELFF; CDR3nt: TGTGCCAGCAGCTTTAGCGGGGGGCCCAACACCGGGGAGCTGTTTTTT; j_gene: TRBJ2-2; v_gene: TRBV7-8; abundance: NA; d_gene: TRBD2
CDR3aa: CATSDWDRNTGELFF; CDR3nt: TGTGCCACCAGTGATTGGGACAGGAACACCGGGGAGCTGTTTTTT; j_gene: TRBJ2-2; v_gene: TRBV24-1; abundance: NA; d_gene: TRBD1
CDR3aa: CASSLRGQSSPLHF; CDR3nt: TGTGCCAGCAGCTTACGGGGGCAGAGTTCACCCCTCCACTTT; j_gene: TRBJ1-6; v_gene: TRBV7-2; abundance: NA; d_gene: NA
CDR3aa: CASSLGVGYGYTF; CDR3nt: TGTGCCAGCAGCTTAGGTGTAGGCTATGGCTACACCTTC; j_gene: TRBJ1-2; v_gene: TRBV7-8; abundance: NA; d_gene: NA
CDR3aa: CASSFGTNTEAFF; CDR3nt: TGTGCCAGCAGCTTCGGGACAAACACTGAAGCTTTCTTT; j_gene: TRBJ1-1; v_gene: TRBV7-2; abundance: NA; d_gene: NA
CDR3aa: CASRGAGQGAYGYTF; CDR3nt: TGTGCCAGCAGGGGGGCGGGACAGGGGGCCTATGGCTACACCTTC; j_gene: TRBJ1-2; v_gene: TRBV6-5; abundance: few; d_gene: TRBD1
CDR3aa: CASSPDRASYEQYF; CDR3nt: TGTGCCAGCAGCCCAGACAGGGCCTCCTACGAGCAGTACTTC; j_gene: TRBJ2-7; v_gene: TRBV3-1/TRBV3-2; abundance: NA; d_gene: TRBD1
CDR3aa: CASSLEAGPYEQYF; CDR3nt: TGTGCCAGCAGCTTAGAGGCAGGCCCCTACGAGCAGTACTTC; j_gene: TRBJ2-7; v_gene: TRBV7-2; abundance: NA; d_gene: NA
CDR3aa: CASSLGRGTARFNEQFF; CDR3nt: TGTGCCAGCAGCTTAGGCAGAGGGACAGCTAGGTTCAATGAGCAGTTCTTC; j_gene: TRBJ2-1; v_gene: TRBV11-2; abundance: NA; d_gene: TRBD1